This T cell receptor beta chain came from a study of T cells in localized non-small cell lung cancer (dated by TCRdb to about 2020). In terms of the full investigation: The study examined T cell repertoires in roughly 240 patients with early-stage NSCLC and compared tumors with uninvolved tumor-adjacent lungs. All 240 or so NSCLC patients in the cohort were treatment-naive and had localized lung tumors that were resected. A mean age of about 66 years was recorded for the NSCLC patients, of whom around 140 were male and about a hundred were female.

The study at large found these results: Multi-region tumor sequencing was not performed, so intratumor heterogeneity could not be excluded. A median of 57 of the top 100 tumor clones turned up in the paired uninvolved adjacent lung, and approximately 30 of those clones also ranked among the top 100 of that same adjacent lung. Since the design was exploratory, TCR variables were selected using unadjusted p-values with no false-discovery rate correction. Uninvolved tumor-adjacent lung showed the highest T cell clonality, higher than tumor, which suggests more focused antigenic responses in the uninvolved tumor-adjacent lung. Higher blood T cell density associated with longer overall survival, while higher adjacent-lung clonality associated with shorter survival.

The CDR3 goes from the cysteine to the phenylalanine over 14 residues. The sequence is cut down to CDR3 DNA, 42 bases in frame from base 1. Trimming takes 0 bases from V and 7 bases from J, and the germline ends sit 13 bases apart. Per the germline V gene (reference sequence), SGHNT is the CDR1 and YYREEE is the CDR2. Details on this clone: Its antigen is not yet known. Base qualities were left out, and no much larger clone turns up one base away.

TCR beta CDR3 regions were sequenced from DNA using the immunoSEQ Assay. Concerning the study's data processing: To compute T cell density, TCR beta template counts were normalized to usable DNA, which was estimated by amplifying housekeeping genes. Using the preseqR package, richness was estimated by extrapolating to 120,000 templates for tissue samples and 400,000 templates for PBMC samples. Clonality was defined as one minus Pielou's evenness. Tissue-enriched TCRs were identified by differential abundance testing using productive amino-acid clonotypes, minimum total count 5 and alpha 0.1. The Jaccard Index and the Morisita Overlap Index were used to measure repertoire overlap between compartments. GLIPH clustered TCR beta CDR3s with public tetramer-defined viral CDR3s; viral motifs required at least three viral sequences plus V-gene enrichment. Imported from immuneACCESS, the table was reduced by TCRdb to in-frame sequences with V and J called. These copies leave out some clones; in studies compared against another copy, an unresolved V gene accounts for under half, and the cause of the remainder is not known. That table supplies the V and J calls and clone size; D and trimming were determined from the DNA. The table for this sample lists roughly 58,000 clones; more than 80% of them were counted only once. The biggest ten clones account for roughly 4.8% of the sample.

At diagnosis, peripheral blood, uninvolved tumor-adjacent lung and tumor were collected and stored as a combination of fresh-frozen and FFPE material. For TCR repertoire profiling, blood samples were analyzed as peripheral blood mononuclear cells. This specimen was PBMCs, taken before any cancer treatment. Recombination joined TRBV5-4 with TRBJ1-2; possibly the D gene is TRBD1, per 6 matching bases. The source of this sequence is a man between 40 and 70 years old with stage II lung adenocarcinoma. The CDR3 is CASSLDRDHGGYTF. The DNA is as follows: TGTGCCAGCAGCTTGGACAGGGACCATGGTGGCTACACCTTC.